This entry concerns a single T cell receptor (beta chain). When the RNA was reverse transcribed, random hexamers were used with an input of about 0.45 to 1 ug. TCRdb independently ran MiXCR on the immunoSEQ multiplex PCR reads; one entry per CDR3 protein. Among about 150,000 distinct CDR3 sequences listed, approximately 93% were seen once. This entry comes from a study of CD8 T cells in Susac syndrome. The V gene lost 5 bases and the J gene lost 0 bases, with 15 bases spanning the gap. Germline V CDR1 and CDR2: SGHTA, FQGTGA. The CDR3 is 16 amino acids. Sequenced sample: CD4+ T cells from PBMCs. V gene TRBV7-3 combines with J gene TRBJ2-3; possible D gene TRBD2, 5 bases. This receptor was obtained from a human donor with multiple sclerosis. The CDR3 DNA is TGTGCCAGCAGCCCTACCCGGGATTCTAGCACAGATACGCAGTATTTT. Translating gives CASSPTRDSSTDTQYF.